The sequence of this T cell receptor beta chain was determined in a study of regulatory T cells in long-lasting Graves disease. HTBI primers from iRepertoire and Arm-PCR of CDR3 regions yielded the TCR beta libraries. TCRdb used MiXCR to reprocess the multiplex PCR reads, holding one entry per CDR3 protein. The repertoire has about 660,000 distinct CDR3 sequences, approximately 31% of them found once; the top ten carry 35% to 55%. Time point described: persistent/refractory GD, antithyroid drugs over 5 years with positive TRAb. The TCR library was prepared using RNA isolated from PBMCs. The CDR3 runs 16 residues. Per the germline V gene, CDR1 is LGHDT and CDR2 is YNNKEL (reference sequence). Unmatched junction bases numbered 9, after V lost 2 bases and J lost 3 bases.

The V gene is TRBV3-1, the J gene TRBJ2-7; the match to TRBD2 covers 8 bases. Sequenced material: peripheral blood mononuclear cells (PBMCs), taken when the disease was refractory, from a patient treated with antithyroid drugs. This TCR was recovered from a female donor with Graves disease. The CDR3 coding sequence is TGTGCCAGCAGCCAAATAGGACTAGCCGCTAACTACGAGCAGTACTTC. Translation: CASSQIGLAANYEQYF.